This is a list of T cell receptor beta chains from one sample in a study of spatial heterogeneity in lung cancer. Using its own MiXCR run on the 5' RACE reads, TCRdb lists one record per CDR3 protein. The table lists about 39,000 distinct CDR3 sequences, approximately 3.1% of them singletons, with about 34% in the top ten. The sample was normal lung tissue next to the tumor, taken at surgery. The receptors were gathered from a male donor with early-stage non-small cell lung cancer. CDR3s include the opening cysteine and the closing phenylalanine or tryptophan. Each record gives: J gene, clone size, V gene, D gene, CDR3 length, CDR3 protein, CDR3 DNA. D genes are given only for firm matches. Only some rows state a clone size, as once, few, many or a class for expanded clones.

>TRBJ2-2|many|TRBV5-1|TRBD1|13
CASTEGATGELFF
TGCGCCAGCACCGAGGGGGCGACCGGGGAGCTGTTTTTT
>TRBJ1-5|many|TRBV19|-|13
CASSGGGNQPQHF
TGTGCCAGTAGTGGGGGGGGTAATCAGCCCCAGCATTTT
>TRBJ2-3|-|TRBV3-1|TRBD2|14
CASSNSGGSDTQYF
TGTGCCAGCAGCAATAGCGGGGGCTCAGATACGCAGTATTTT
>TRBJ1-1|many|TRBV7-2|-|14
CASSANMGDTEAFF
TGTGCCAGCAGCGCCAACATGGGGGACACTGAAGCTTTCTTT
>TRBJ2-7|many|TRBV21-1|-|16
CASSNSRGEAAYEQYF
TGTGCCAGCAGCAATTCTAGGGGAGAGGCGGCCTACGAGCAGTACTTC
>TRBJ2-5|many|TRBV13|-|12
CASSLGRGTQYF
TGTGCCAGCAGCTTAGGCCGGGGCACCCAGTACTTC
>TRBJ1-4|few|TRBV7-8|-|15
CASSFTGLLNEKLFF
TGTGCCAGCAGCTTTACGGGACTTTTAAATGAAAAACTGTTTTTT
>TRBJ2-1|few|TRBV6-5|-|14
CASDSGGVRNEQFF
TGTGCCAGCGATAGCGGCGGAGTGAGAAATGAGCAGTTCTTC
>TRBJ2-1|few|TRBV20-1|TRBD2|14
CSATLAGGHNEQFF
TGCAGTGCTACACTAGCGGGGGGCCACAATGAGCAGTTCTTC
>TRBJ2-1|many|TRBV7-2|-|12
CASSPVTDGQFF
TGTGCCAGCAGCCCGGTGACAGATGGGCAGTTCTTC
>TRBJ1-5|-|TRBV7-8|TRBD1|16
CASSLGAGGTNQPQHF
TGTGCCAGCAGCTTAGGGGCAGGGGGCACCAATCAGCCCCAGCATTTT
>TRBJ2-1|many|TRBV11-3|-|13
CASSLDPGSEQFF
TGTGCCAGCAGCTTAGATCCGGGGTCTGAGCAGTTCTTC
>TRBJ2-7|many|TRBV7-8|-|16
CASSRRADYLSYEQYF
TGTGCCAGCAGCCGAAGAGCCGACTACCTTTCCTACGAGCAGTACTTC
>TRBJ2-7|many|TRBV11-2|-|15
CASSFLEQSLGEQYF
TGTGCCAGCAGCTTCTTAGAGCAGAGCCTGGGGGAGCAGTACTTC
>TRBJ2-1|-|TRBV27|-|13
CASSLSEGHEQFF
TGTGCCAGCAGTTTATCCGAAGGACATGAGCAGTTCTTC
>TRBJ2-7|many|TRBV29-1|TRBD1|14
CSVEPHRDSYEQYF
TGCAGCGTTGAACCGCACCGGGACAGCTACGAGCAGTACTTC
>TRBJ1-2|many|TRBV27|TRBD1|14
CASSLDRGHHGYTF
TGTGCCAGCAGTTTGGACAGGGGGCATCATGGCTACACCTTC
>TRBJ2-7|few|TRBV20-1|-|11
CSARDSYEQYF
TGCAGTGCTAGGGACAGCTACGAGCAGTACTTC
>TRBJ2-3|many|TRBV20-1|TRBD2|16
CSSLGLAGGQSDTQYF
TGCAGTTCCCTGGGGTTGGCGGGGGGGCAATCAGATACGCAGTATTTT
>TRBJ2-3|many|TRBV4-3|-|15
CASSHPIIYTDTQYF
TGCGCCAGCAGCCATCCCATAATTTACACAGATACGCAGTATTTT
>TRBJ1-2|few|TRBV12-3/TRBV12-4|-|13
CASSPPPPMAHTF
TGTGCCAGCAGTCCCCCCCCCCCGATGGCCCACACCTTC
>TRBJ2-3|many|TRBV10-3|-|12
CAISESRGTQYF
TGTGCCATCAGTGAGTCGAGGGGTACGCAGTATTTT
>TRBJ1-5|many|TRBV10-3|-|13
CAISTQGGQPQHF
TGTGCCATCAGTACACAGGGCGGCCAGCCCCAGCATTTT
>TRBJ2-7|-|TRBV11-2|-|12
CASSDHSGPQYF
TGTGCCAGCAGCGACCACAGTGGCCCGCAGTACTTC
>TRBJ2-5|many|TRBV7-6|-|14
CASSLVDLGKTQYF
TGTGCCAGCAGCTTAGTCGACCTGGGAAAGACCCAGTACTTC
>TRBJ2-7|many|TRBV10-3|-|15
CAISESDSRVHEQYF
TGTGCCATCAGTGAGTCAGACTCAAGGGTCCACGAGCAGTACTTC
>TRBJ1-6|many|TRBV7-2|-|16
CASSLRWGATFSPLHF
TGTGCCAGCAGCTTACGGTGGGGGGCGACTTTCTCACCCCTCCACTTT
>TRBJ2-5|many|TRBV9|-|13
CASSVGTLETQYF
TGTGCCAGCAGCGTCGGGACACTGGAGACCCAGTACTTC
>TRBJ2-1|many|TRBV9|TRBD1|13
CASSLTGADEQFF
TGTGCCAGCAGCCTTACAGGGGCGGATGAGCAGTTCTTC
>TRBJ2-7|many|TRBV28|-|12
CASSFGGREQYF
TGTGCCAGCAGTTTCGGGGGCCGCGAGCAGTACTTC
>TRBJ1-2|many|TRBV2|-|14
CASSVFTSGYGYTF
TGTGCCAGCAGTGTGTTCACATCGGGGTATGGCTACACCTTC
>TRBJ2-1|many|TRBV28|-|16
CASSEGTGNLFNEQFF
TGTGCCAGCAGTGAGGGCACAGGGAATCTGTTCAATGAGCAGTTCTTC
>TRBJ1-3|few|TRBV6-5|-|17
CASSYSLHAGSGNTIYF
TGTGCCAGCAGTTACTCTCTGCACGCCGGCTCTGGAAACACCATATATTTT
>TRBJ2-1|many|TRBV20-1|TRBD2|13
CSARRGVYNEQFF
TGCAGTGCTAGACGGGGGGTTTACAATGAGCAGTTCTTC
>TRBJ2-4|many|TRBV11-2|-|11
CASSLGGIQYF
TGTGCCAGCAGCTTAGGTGGAATTCAGTACTTC
>TRBJ2-1|many|TRBV27|-|13
CASKFGGQGEQFF
TGTGCCAGCAAGTTTGGGGGGCAGGGTGAGCAGTTCTTC
>TRBJ2-2|many|TRBV4-2|TRBD2|16
CASSQGAGGYTGELFF
TGTGCCAGCAGCCAAGGAGCGGGAGGCTACACCGGGGAGCTGTTTTTT
>TRBJ1-1|many|TRBV12-3/TRBV12-4|-|15
CASRPTWTVNTEAFF
TGTGCCAGCAGACCAACGTGGACGGTGAACACTGAAGCTTTCTTT
>TRBJ2-3|many|TRBV10-2|TRBD2|16
CASSKGTSGATDTQYF
TGCGCCAGCAGTAAAGGGACTAGCGGGGCTACAGATACGCAGTATTTT
>TRBJ2-6|many|TRBV5-1|-|15
CASSLQGTGANVLTF
TGCGCCAGCAGCTTGCAGGGAACTGGGGCCAACGTCCTGACTTTC
>TRBJ2-1|many|TRBV12-3/TRBV12-4|-|12
CASSSTYNEQFF
TGTGCCAGCAGTTCCACTTACAATGAGCAGTTCTTC
>TRBJ2-7|few|TRBV20-1|TRBD2|12
CSGTSDGNEQYF
TGCAGCGGGACTAGCGATGGAAACGAGCAGTACTTC
>TRBJ2-7|many|TRBV20-1|-|11
CSAGLLGEQYF
TGCAGTGCTGGCCTCCTTGGTGAGCAGTACTTC
>TRBJ2-6|many|TRBV5-5|-|17
CASSTTDRLSGANVLTF
TGTGCCAGCAGCACCACAGACAGGCTCTCTGGGGCCAACGTCCTGACTTTC
>TRBJ2-1|few|TRBV6-2/TRBV6-3|-|12
CASRWQGGEQFF
TGTGCCAGCAGATGGCAGGGTGGTGAGCAGTTCTTC
>TRBJ1-5|many|TRBV12-3/TRBV12-4|-|17
CASTWGGPTGINQPQHF
TGTGCCAGCACTTGGGGGGGACCGACGGGCATAAATCAGCCCCAGCATTTT
>TRBJ1-1|many|TRBV2|-|15
CASSEGRRLNTEAFF
TGTGCCAGCAGTGAAGGGCGACGGTTGAACACTGAAGCTTTCTTT
>TRBJ2-3|many|TRBV6-5|-|14
CASSYSRAADTQYF
TGTGCCAGCAGTTACTCGAGAGCGGCAGATACGCAGTATTTT
>TRBJ1-6|many|TRBV6-2/TRBV6-3|TRBD1|13
CASDRGHNSPLHF
TGTGCCAGCGACAGGGGCCATAATTCACCCCTCCACTTT
>TRBJ2-2|many|TRBV10-3|-|16
CAIRNGRRGNTGELFF
TGTGCCATCCGTAACGGACGGAGGGGCAACACCGGGGAGCTGTTTTTT